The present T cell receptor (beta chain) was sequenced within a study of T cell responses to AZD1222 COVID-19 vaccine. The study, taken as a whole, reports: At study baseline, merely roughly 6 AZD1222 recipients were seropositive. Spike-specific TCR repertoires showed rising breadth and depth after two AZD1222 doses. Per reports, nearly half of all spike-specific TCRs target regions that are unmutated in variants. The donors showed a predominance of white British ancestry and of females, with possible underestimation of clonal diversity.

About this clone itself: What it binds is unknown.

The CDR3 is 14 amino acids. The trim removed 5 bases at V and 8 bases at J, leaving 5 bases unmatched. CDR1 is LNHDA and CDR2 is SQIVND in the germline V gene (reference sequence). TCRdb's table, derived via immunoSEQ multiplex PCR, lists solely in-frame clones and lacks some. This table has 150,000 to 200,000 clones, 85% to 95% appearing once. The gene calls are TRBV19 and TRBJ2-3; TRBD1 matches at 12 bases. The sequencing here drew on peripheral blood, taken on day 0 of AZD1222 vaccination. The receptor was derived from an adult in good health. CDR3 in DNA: TGTGCCAGTAGTGACGGGACAGGGGGCACTACGCAGTATTTT. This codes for CASSDGTGGTTQYF.